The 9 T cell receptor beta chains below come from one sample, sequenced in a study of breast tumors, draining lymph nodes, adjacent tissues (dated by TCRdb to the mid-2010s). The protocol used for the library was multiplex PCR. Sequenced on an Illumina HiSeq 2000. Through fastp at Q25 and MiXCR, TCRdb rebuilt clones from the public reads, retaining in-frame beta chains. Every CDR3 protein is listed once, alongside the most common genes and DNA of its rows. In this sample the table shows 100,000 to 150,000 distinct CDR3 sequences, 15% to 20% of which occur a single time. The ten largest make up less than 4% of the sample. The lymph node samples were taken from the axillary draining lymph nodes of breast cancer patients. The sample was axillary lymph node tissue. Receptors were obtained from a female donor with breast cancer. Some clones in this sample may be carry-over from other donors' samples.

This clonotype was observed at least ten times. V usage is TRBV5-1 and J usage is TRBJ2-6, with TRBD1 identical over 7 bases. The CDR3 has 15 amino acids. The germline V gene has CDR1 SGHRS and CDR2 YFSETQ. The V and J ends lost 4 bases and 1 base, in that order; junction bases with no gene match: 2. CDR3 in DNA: TGCGCCAGCAGCGTGACAGGGTCTGGGGCCAACGTCCTGACTTTC. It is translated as CASSVTGSGANVLTF.

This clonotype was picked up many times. The CDR3 sequence: CASSDTTGRYEQYF. CDR3 nucleotides: TGCGCCAGCAGTGACACGACAGGACGATACGAGCAGTACTTC. The chain has TRBV10-1 and TRBJ2-7; maybe TRBD1 (6 bases). V was trimmed by 3 bases and J by 4 bases, leaving 13 bases between them. CDR3 length: 14 residues. Germline-derived CDR1 and CDR2 are WNHNN and SYGVQD (reference sequence).

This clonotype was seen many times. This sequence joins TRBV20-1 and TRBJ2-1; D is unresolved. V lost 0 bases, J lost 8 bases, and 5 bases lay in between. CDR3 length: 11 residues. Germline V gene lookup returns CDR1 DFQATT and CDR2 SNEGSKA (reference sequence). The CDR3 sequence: CSARDLDEQFF. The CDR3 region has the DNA TGCAGTGCTAGAGATCTCGATGAGCAGTTCTTC.

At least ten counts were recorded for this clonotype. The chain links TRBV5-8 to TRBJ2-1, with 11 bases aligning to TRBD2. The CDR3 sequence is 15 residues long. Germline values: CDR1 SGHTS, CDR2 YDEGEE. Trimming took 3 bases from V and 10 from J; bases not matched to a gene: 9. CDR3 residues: CASSSGLAEGGEQFF. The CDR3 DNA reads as TGTGCCAGCAGCTCGGGACTAGCGGAGGGGGGGGAGCAGTTCTTC.

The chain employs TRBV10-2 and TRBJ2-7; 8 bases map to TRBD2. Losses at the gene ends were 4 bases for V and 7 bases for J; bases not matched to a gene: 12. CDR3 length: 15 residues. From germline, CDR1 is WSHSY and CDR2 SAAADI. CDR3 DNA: TGCGCCAGCAGTGGGACTAGCCAGCCTTCAGGAGAGCAGTACTTC. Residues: CASSGTSQPSGEQYF.

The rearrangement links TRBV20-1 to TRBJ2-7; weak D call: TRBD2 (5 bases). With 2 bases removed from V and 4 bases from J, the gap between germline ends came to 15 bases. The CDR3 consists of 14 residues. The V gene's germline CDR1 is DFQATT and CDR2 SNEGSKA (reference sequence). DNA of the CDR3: TGCAGTGCTAGAAAGGCGGGTGCCCCATACGAGCAGTACTTC. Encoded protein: CSARKAGAPYEQYF.

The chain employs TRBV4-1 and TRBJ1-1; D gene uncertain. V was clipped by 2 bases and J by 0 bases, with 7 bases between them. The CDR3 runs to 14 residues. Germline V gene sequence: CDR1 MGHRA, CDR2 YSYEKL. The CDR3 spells CASSQLGMNTEAFF. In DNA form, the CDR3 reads TGCGCCAGCAGCCAACTTGGTATGAACACTGAAGCTTTCTTT.

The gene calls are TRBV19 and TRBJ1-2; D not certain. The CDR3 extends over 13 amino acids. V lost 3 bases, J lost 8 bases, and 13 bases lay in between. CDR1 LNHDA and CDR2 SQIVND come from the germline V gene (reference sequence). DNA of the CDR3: TGTGCCAGTAGTATGCTGTCGGTGGGCGGCTACACCTTC. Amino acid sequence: CASSMLSVGGYTF.

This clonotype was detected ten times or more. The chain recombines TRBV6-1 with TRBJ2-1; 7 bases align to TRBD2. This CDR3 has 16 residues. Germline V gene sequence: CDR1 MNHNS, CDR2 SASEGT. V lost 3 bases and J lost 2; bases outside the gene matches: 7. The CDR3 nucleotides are TGTGCCAGCAGTGATTTTACTAGCGCCCCCTACAATGAGCAGTTCTTC. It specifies CASSDFTSAPYNEQFF.